Shown below are 17 T cell receptor beta chains from a single sample sequenced in a study of human T cells and chemical hapten exposure. The sample's time point: pre-sensitization, week 0. The treatment here: therapeutic diphenylcyclopropenone sensitization with weekly scalp DPC. TCRdb redid the calling of the RACE reads with MiXCR, one entry per CDR3 protein. The sample records 50,000 to 70,000 distinct CDR3 sequences, over 9% being singletons. Sequenced here: whole blood, sampled in connection with sensitization to the hapten diphenylcyclopropenone (DPC). Source of these receptors: a man aged 35-49 years with alopecia areata. Some clones in this sample may be carry-over from other donors' samples.

As to this clonotype: The junction departs from the called germline gene at one end, perhaps through a read error. This rearrangement joins TRBV7-9 to TRBJ2-5; D remains ambiguous. The CDR3 extends over 19 amino acids. Germline-derived CDR1 and CDR2 are SEHNR and FQNEAQ (reference sequence). CDR3 protein: CANSFPGRRGIKYQETQYF. CDR3 bases: TGTGCCAACAGCTTCCCCGGGCGACGCGGCATCAAGTACCAAGAGACCCAGTACTTC. The variable domain in full, completed from reference TRBV7-9 and TRBJ2-5, reads DTGVSQNPRHKITKRGQNVTFRCDPISEHNRLYWYRQTLGQGPEFLTYFQNEAQLEKSRLLSDRFSAERPKGSFSTLEIQRTEQGDSAMYLCANSFPGRRGIKYQETQYFGPGTRLLVL.

V is TRBV29-1 and J is TRBJ1-1; D is unresolved. This CDR3 has 9 amino acids. Germline CDR1 SQVTM, CDR2 ANQGSEA. Trimming took off 4 bases at V and 11 bases at J, with 8 bases between the two ends. Here the CDR3 DNA reads TGCAGCGTTGTGCCGGGGGCTTTCTTT. Protein product: CSVVPGAFF. Full variable domain (outside the CDR3, taken from reference TRBV29-1 and TRBJ1-1): SAVISQKPSRDICQRGTSLTIQCQVDSQVTMMFWYRQQPGQSLTLIATANQGSEATYESGFVIDKFPISRPNLTFSTLTVSNMSPEDSSIYLCSVVPGAFFGQGTRLTVV.

The chain carries TRBV6-6 and TRBJ2-1, with D maybe TRBD2 (5 bases). CDR1 MNHNY and CDR2 SVGAGI come from the germline V gene (reference sequence). This CDR3 is built from 13 residues. The V and J ends lost 5 bases and 15 bases respectively, with 20 bases between them. DNA of the CDR3: TGTGCCAGCAGTCCTGGGGAGCCGATGGGGAGGTTCTTC. Translated: CASSPGEPMGRFF.

This chain joins TRBV6-2 or TRBV6-3 and TRBJ1-6, with D unclear. This CDR3 has 13 amino acids. Germline values: CDR1 MNHEY, CDR2 SVGEGT. V lost 5 bases and J 8 bases, leaving 10 bases between the germline ends. In nucleotides, the CDR3 is TGTGCCAGCAGTCCTCAGAACTATTCACCCCTCCACTTT. Protein sequence: CASSPQNYSPLHF.

V is TRBV6-5 and J is TRBJ2-2; D is possibly TRBD2 (6 bases). Looked up from germline, CDR1 is MNHEY and CDR2 is SVGAGI. V shed 2 bases and J shed 5 bases, with 12 bases lying between them. CDR3 length: 15 amino acids. The DNA for the CDR3 is TGTGCCAGCAGTTACGAGGGGAGGAGGACCGGGGAGCTGTTTTTT. As protein: CASSYEGRRTGELFF.

In this sample, this clonotype turned up a few times. The CDR3 loop is CATSRAGSYDTQYF. The CDR3 nucleotides read TGTGCCACCAGCAGAGCAGGCAGCTACGATACGCAGTATTTT. The V and J genes are TRBV15 and TRBJ2-3; no reliable D call. Germline CDR1 and CDR2: LNHNV and YYDKDF (reference sequence). Trimming shortened V by 1 base and J by 6 bases, and 11 bases separated the two germline ends. The CDR3 is 14 residues long. Supplemented by reference TRBV15 and TRBJ2-3, the full variable domain reads DAMVIQNPRYQVTQFGKPVTLSCSQTLNHNVMYWYQQKSSQAPKLLFHYYDKDFNNEADTPDNFQSRRPNTSFCFLDIRSPGLGDTAMYLCATSRAGSYDTQYFGPGTRLTVL.

In its sample, this clonotype was seen many times. The chain joins TRBV7-9 to TRBJ2-5, with D possibly matching TRBD1 (5 bases). The CDR3 is 14 residues long. Trimming cost V 5 bases and J 4 bases, with 14 bases left between them. In germline, CDR1 is SEHNR, CDR2 FQNEAQ (reference sequence). Here the CDR3 DNA reads TGTGCCAGCAGCCCCCAGGGTTTCCGAGAGACCCAGTACTTC. Residues: CASSPQGFRETQYF.

This clonotype has at least ten counts. This chain links TRBV9 with TRBJ1-2, with D unresolved. V was clipped by 0 bases and J by 8 bases, with 11 bases between them. Germline CDR1 SGDLS, CDR2 YYNGEE. The CDR3 totals 13 residues. The CDR3 nucleotides read TGTGCCAGCAGCGTAGTTTTGGGGTGCGGCTACACCTTC. Protein product: CASSVVLGCGYTF.

V is TRBV5-1 and J is TRBJ2-2; perhaps D is TRBD1 or TRBD2 (5 bases each). This CDR3 is 16 amino acids long. Between the trimmed V and J ends, which lost 4 bases and 5 bases, there was a span of 18 bases. Germline CDR1 and CDR2: SGHRS and YFSETQ. The CDR3 DNA sequence: TGCGCCAGCAGCCCGATTAGGGGAGAAGATACCGGGGAGCTGTTTTTT. Protein sequence: CASSPIRGEDTGELFF.

This clonotype was recorded many times. J is TRBJ2-3 and V is TRBV6-5; D gene unclear. The CDR3 runs 14 residues. V shed 6 bases and J shed 2 bases, with 12 bases lying between them. Germline loops: CDR1 MNHEY, CDR2 SVGAGI. This CDR3 reads CASSRLGFTDTQYF. CDR3 nucleotide sequence: TGTGCCAGCAGCAGGCTGGGGTTCACAGATACGCAGTATTTT.

This clonotype was observed a few times. This sequence joins TRBV3-1 and TRBJ2-7; tentative D call: TRBD1 (6 bases). This CDR3 has 14 amino acids. The germline CDR1 and CDR2 sequences are LGHDT and YNNKEL (reference sequence). The ends were cut back, 1 base at V and 1 base at J, with 8 bases in the middle. The CDR3 coding sequence is TGTGCCAGCAGCCAAGCCGGGACATCCTACGAGCAGTACTTC. Translating it yields CASSQAGTSYEQYF.

Only a few counts were recorded for this clonotype. The J gene is TRBJ2-5, the V gene TRBV14; the match to TRBD2 covers 14 bases. Germline CDR1 reads SGHDN; CDR2 reads FVKESK. V shed 6 bases and J 3 bases; nucleotides not matched to a gene: 6. CDR3 size: 16 residues. This CDR3 is CASSKGLAGGKETQYF. The CDR3 DNA reads as TGTGCCAGCAGTAAAGGACTAGCGGGAGGAAAAGAGACCCAGTACTTC.

This clonotype was counted many times. The chain employs TRBV20-1 and TRBJ2-1; D may correspond to TRBD1 or TRBD2 (5 bases each). Trimming removed 3 bases from V and 1 base from J, with 13 bases in between. Germline V CDR1 and CDR2: DFQATT, SNEGSKA (reference sequence). This CDR3 spans 15 amino acids. Written as DNA, the CDR3 is TGCAGTGCTAGTACCAGGGACCTATCCTACAATGAGCAGTTCTTC. This translates into CSASTRDLSYNEQFF.

The chain couples TRBV5-4 to TRBJ2-2, with TRBD2 matching 11 bases. Germline CDR1 SGHNT, CDR2 YYREEE (reference sequence). The CDR3 has 17 amino acids. The junction had 8 bases not matched to a gene; V was cut back by 4 bases and J by 3 bases. CDR3 DNA sequence: TGTGCCAGCAGCCCGGGCCCGGGACTAGCGGACACCGGGGAGCTGTTTTTT. Encoded protein: CASSPGPGLADTGELFF.

The gene calls are TRBV20-1 and TRBJ2-7; D is undetermined. Trimming stripped 7 bases from V and 4 bases from J, with 14 bases between. From germline, CDR1 is DFQATT and CDR2 SNEGSKA (reference sequence). The CDR3 runs 12 residues. The CDR3 coding sequence is TGCAGTGTCCTGGCGGCCCCTTACGAGCAGTACTTC. Translating gives CSVLAAPYEQYF.

This clonotype was seen at least ten times. The chain employs TRBV6-2 or TRBV6-3 and TRBJ2-7, with 7 bases aligning to TRBD2. The CDR3 totals 14 residues. Losses at the gene ends were 5 bases for V and 2 bases for J; bases not matched to a gene: 6. Germline V gene lookup returns CDR1 MNHEY and CDR2 SVGEGT. CDR3 in amino acids: CASSGLGPTYEQYF. CDR3 in DNA: TGTGCCAGCAGTGGACTAGGACCAACCTACGAGCAGTACTTC.

The chain combines TRBV5-1 with TRBJ2-7; the match to TRBD2 covers 10 bases. In germline, CDR1 is SGHRS, CDR2 YFSETQ. The CDR3 sequence is 16 residues long. V dropped 2 bases and J dropped 2; count of bases not matched to a gene: 7. The CDR3 DNA follows: TGCGCCAGCAGCTTTGACTTGCTAGCGGGGGCCTACGAGCAGTACTTC. This gives the protein CASSFDLLAGAYEQYF. Full variable domain (remainder filled in from reference TRBV5-1 and TRBJ2-7): KAGVTQTPRYLIKTRGQQVTLSCSPISGHRSVSWYQQTPGQGLQFLFEYFSETQRNKGNFPGRFSGRQFSNSRSEMNVSTLELGDSALYLCASSFDLLAGAYEQYFGPGTRLTVT.